Presented here are 26 T cell receptor beta chains from one specimen sequenced in a study of Ad26.COV2.S vaccination and SARS-CoV-2 variants. Treatment defined: about 20 received Ad26.COV2.S at low or high dose, single or two shots; about 5 received placebo; per-sample allocation not given. Sampling was done on day 63 after the first vaccine or placebo injection. TCRdb keeps only in-frame clones here, not all; method: immunoSEQ multiplex PCR. The table has some 340,000 clones, 70% to 90% seen once; the top ten hold 2% to 2.5%. The sample in question was peripheral blood, obtained in a trial of Ad26.COV2.S vaccine versus placebo. The receptors here all came from a person between 18 and 65 years old who received the Ad26.COV2.S COVID-19 vaccine or a placebo.

This clone was detected only once. The rearrangement joins TRBV19 to TRBJ1-2, with D unclear. Germline CDR1 reads LNHDA; CDR2 reads SQIVND (reference sequence). CDR3 length: 12 amino acids. The germline V and J ends were trimmed by 3 bases and 4 bases, with 6 bases remaining between them. CDR3 nucleotide sequence: TGTGCCAGTAGTATCACGGTCTATGGCTACACCTTC. Residues: CASSITVYGYTF.

The V and J genes are TRBV5-5 and TRBJ2-7, with D hard to call. V was pared by 3 bases and J by 11 bases, with 12 bases between. CDR3 length: 11 residues. The germline V gene encodes CDR1 SGHKS and CDR2 YYEKEE (reference sequence). CDR3 region: CASSSLGMEYF. The CDR3 coding sequence is TGTGCCAGCAGCTCATTGGGGATGGAGTACTTC.

This chain connects TRBV18 to TRBJ1-1; D gene unclear. The CDR3 contains 12 residues. Germline-derived CDR1 and CDR2 are KGHSH and LQKENI. The ends were cut back, 4 bases at V and 8 bases at J, with 11 bases in the middle. Written as DNA, the CDR3 is TGTGCCAGCTCACGCGACCTGAGGGAAGCTTTCTTT. Translated, it gives CASSRDLREAFF.

This chain connects TRBV15 to TRBJ1-1, with D unclear. The CDR3 covers 13 residues. Germline CDR1 reads LNHNV; CDR2 reads YYDKDF (reference sequence). V was clipped by 0 bases and J by 1 base, with 3 bases between them. CDR3 region: CATSRDTNTEAFF. Here the CDR3 DNA reads TGTGCCACCAGCAGAGATACGAACACTGAAGCTTTCTTT.

The CDR3 loop is CASRALARGTQETQYF. Written as DNA, the CDR3 is TGTGCCAGCAGGGCGTTAGCCCGGGGGACCCAAGAGACCCAGTACTTC. This chain uses TRBV11-2 with TRBJ2-5, with TRBD2 as a possible D gene (6 bases). The CDR3 extends over 16 amino acids. Germline CDR1 reads SGHAT; CDR2 reads FQNNGV. V was clipped by 6 bases and J by 1 base, with 18 bases between them. Combining the CDR3 with reference TRBV11-2 and TRBJ2-5 gives the whole variable domain EAGVAQSPRYKIIEKRQSVAFWCNPISGHATLYWYQQILGQGPKLLIQFQNNGVVDDSQLPKDRFSAERLKGVDSTLKIQPAKLEDSAVYLCASRALARGTQETQYFGPGTRLLVL.

V usage is TRBV27 and J usage is TRBJ2-6; D is perhaps TRBD1 or TRBD2 (6 bases each). V was pared by 6 bases and J by 2 bases, with 23 bases between. The CDR3 is 19 amino acids. CDR1 is MNHEY and CDR2 is SMNVEV in the germline V gene (reference sequence). DNA for the CDR3: TGTGCCAGCAGCTACCGACCTTGGAGGGGGGCTACTGGGGCCAACGTCCTGACTTTC. Amino acid sequence: CASSYRPWRGATGANVLTF.

The chain couples TRBV5-6 to TRBJ2-5, with D possibly matching TRBD2 (5 bases). Germline V lookup: CDR1 SGHDT, CDR2 YYEEEE. The CDR3 loop spans 14 amino acids. V lost 1 base, J lost 7 bases, and 14 bases lay in between. The CDR3 region is CASSLSGGLGTQYF. DNA for the CDR3: TGTGCCAGCAGCTTGAGTGGAGGTCTAGGGACCCAGTACTTC.

The gene calls are TRBV30 and TRBJ2-5; 12 positions agree with TRBD2. The germline V gene has CDR1 GTSNPN and CDR2 SVGIG (reference sequence). Trimming cost V 1 base and J 1 base; bases outside gene matches: 1. CDR3 size: 15 residues. The CDR3 here is CAWSGTSGTQETQYF. CDR3 in DNA: TGTGCCTGGAGTGGGACTAGCGGGACCCAAGAGACCCAGTACTTC.

This rearrangement joins TRBV6-5 to TRBJ2-3; D may be TRBD2 (5 bases). The CDR3 has 13 residues. The germline CDR1 and CDR2 sequences are MNHEY and SVGAGI. Trimming left V 7 bases short and J 3 bases short, with 11 bases between. The CDR3 DNA follows: TGTGCCAGCACGGGGAAGGGTACAGATACGCAGTATTTT. Amino acid sequence: CASTGKGTDTQYF.

J is TRBJ2-1 and V is TRBV5-1, with 14 bases fitting TRBD2. Trimming at V came to 3 bases and at J to 1 base, leaving 3 bases not matched to a gene. The CDR3 extends over 17 amino acids. CDR1 is SGHRS, CDR2 YFSETQ, per germline. CDR3 residues: CASSSGLAGGSYNEQFF. DNA for the CDR3: TGCGCCAGCAGCTCTGGACTAGCGGGGGGTTCCTACAATGAGCAGTTCTTC.

The J gene is TRBJ1-1, the V gene TRBV10-3; no clear D gene. Germline V gives CDR1 ENHRY, CDR2 SYGVKD. The CDR3 spans 14 residues. V was pared by 3 bases and J by 1 base, with 9 bases between. The CDR3 DNA is TGTGCCATCAGTGACGGAGGGAGGAACACTGAAGCTTTCTTT. Its protein product is CAISDGGRNTEAFF.

The chain is built from TRBV3-1 (or the pseudogene TRBV3-2) and TRBJ2-7; D gene ambiguous. The germline V and J ends were trimmed by 4 bases and 5 bases, with 15 bases remaining between them. CDR3 size: 14 residues. Looked up from germline, CDR1 is LGHDT and CDR2 is YNNKEL (reference sequence). CDR3 residues: CASSRSKNRNEQYF. The CDR3 bases are TGTGCCAGCAGCCGATCTAAGAATCGGAACGAGCAGTACTTC.

This chain connects TRBV9 to TRBJ1-6, with unresolved D. The V gene's germline CDR1 is SGDLS and CDR2 YYNGEE. This CDR3 has 13 amino acids. V lost 9 bases, J lost 9 bases, and 16 bases lay in between. The CDR3 bases are TGTGCCACCCCGTCGGTGTTCGGTTCACCCCTCCACTTT. Translating it yields CATPSVFGSPLHF. The variable domain in full, completed from reference TRBV9 and TRBJ1-6, reads DSGVTQTPKHLITATGQRVTLRCSPRSGDLSVYWYQQSLDQGLQFLIQYYNGEERAKGNILERFSAQQFPDLHSELNLSSLELGDSALYFCATPSVFGSPLHFGNGTRLTVT.

This clone was found once. This chain joins TRBV7-8 and TRBJ2-2; 11 bases line up with TRBD2. J lost 4 bases, V lost 5 bases, and 9 bases had no gene match. Germline CDR1 is SGHVS and CDR2 is FQNEAQ. This CDR3 is 17 amino acids long. The CDR3 sequence: CASSRSGTSGFTGELFF. As DNA, the CDR3 is TGTGCCAGCAGCCGCTCCGGGACTAGCGGATTCACCGGGGAGCTGTTTTTT.

The rearrangement joins TRBV10-3 to TRBJ1-6; a weak D match, TRBD1 (5 bases). CDR1 is ENHRY, CDR2 SYGVKD, per germline. The CDR3 length is 14 residues. V lost 2 bases and J lost 7, with 9 bases in between. CDR3 DNA sequence: TGTGCCATCAGTGAGGGGGCGCGGAATTCACCCCTCCACTTT. Protein: CAISEGARNSPLHF.

The V gene is TRBV29-1, the J gene TRBJ2-5; 9 bases align to TRBD1. Germline CDR1 reads SQVTM; CDR2 reads ANQGSEA. The CDR3 sequence is 11 residues long. V lost 6 bases and J lost 9; bases outside the gene matches: 5. CDR3 residues: CSVGTGMSQYF. CDR3 nucleotides: TGCAGCGTGGGGACAGGGATGTCCCAGTACTTC.

The chain couples TRBV29-1 to TRBJ1-2; D gene uncertain. This CDR3 contains 11 residues. V lost 4 bases to trimming and J lost 11 bases, with 14 bases between them. Germline CDR1 and CDR2: SQVTM and ANQGSEA. The CDR3 here is CSVGASAKYTF. The CDR3 DNA is TGCAGCGTTGGGGCTTCGGCCAAATACACCTTC. The full variable domain, rest sourced from reference TRBV29-1 and TRBJ1-2, is SAVISQKPSRDICQRGTSLTIQCQVDSQVTMMFWYRQQPGQSLTLIATANQGSEATYESGFVIDKFPISRPNLTFSTLTVSNMSPEDSSIYLCSVGASAKYTFGSGTRLTVV.

The CDR3 sequence: CASSQVNSLWGGNQPQHF. CDR3 coding DNA: TGCGCCAGCAGCCAAGTAAATTCTTTGTGGGGTGGCAATCAGCCCCAGCATTTT. The gene calls are TRBV4-1 and TRBJ1-5; D is uncertain. Germline V gives CDR1 MGHRA, CDR2 YSYEKL. Trimming removed 1 base at V and 2 bases at J, with 18 bases between. There are 18 residues in the CDR3.

The chain carries TRBV6-4 and TRBJ2-7; possibly TRBD1 for D (6 bases). The CDR3 is 15 residues long. Looked up from germline, CDR1 is MRHNA and CDR2 is SNTAGT. Trimming took off 4 bases at V and 2 bases at J, with 15 bases between the two ends. This chain's CDR3 is CASSVIRGRTYEQYF. For the CDR3, the DNA is TGTGCCAGCAGTGTAATCAGGGGTAGGACCTACGAGCAGTACTTC.

The genes are TRBV7-6 and TRBJ2-5, with D perhaps TRBD1 or TRBD2 (5 bases each). The V end was cut by 1 base, the J end by 5 bases, with 14 bases between. The CDR3 runs 15 residues. Germline values: CDR1 SGHVS, CDR2 FNYEAQ. The CDR3 reads CASSLGVRETETQYF. CDR3 nucleotides: TGTGCCAGCAGCTTAGGTGTCAGGGAGACGGAGACCCAGTACTTC.

Only one count was recorded for this clone. The genes are TRBV11-2 and TRBJ1-1; unclear D gene. V gave up 1 base and J gave up 1 base, with 4 bases separating them. The CDR3 sequence is 13 residues long. The germline V gene has CDR1 SGHAT and CDR2 FQNNGV. CDR3 nucleotides: TGTGCCAGCAGCTTAGCCTGGAACACTGAAGCTTTCTTT. This codes for CASSLAWNTEAFF.

The V gene is TRBV7-2, the J gene TRBJ1-1, with 7 bases matching TRBD1. The length of the CDR3 is 16 residues. The germline V gene encodes CDR1 SGHTA and CDR2 FQGNSA. J lost 2 bases, V lost 4 bases, and 10 bases had no gene match. The CDR3 DNA sequence: TGTGCCAGCAGCTCCCCCTTAGACAGGGTAAACACTGAAGCTTTCTTT. Amino acids: CASSSPLDRVNTEAFF. Based on the CDR3 plus reference TRBV7-2 and TRBJ1-1, the full variable domain is GAGVSQSPSNKVTEKGKDVELRCDPISGHTALYWYRQSLGQGLEFLIYFQGNSAPDKSGLPSDRFSAERTGGSVSTLTIQRTQQEDSAVYLCASSSPLDRVNTEAFFGQGTRLTVV.

V is TRBV14 and J is TRBJ2-7; D not resolved. This CDR3 comprises 13 residues. Germline CDR1 and CDR2: SGHDN and FVKESK. The V and J ends lost 1 base and 4 bases respectively, with 8 bases between them. The CDR3 DNA sequence: TGTGCCAGCAGCCAAGGTCTCAGATACGAGCAGTACTTC. Amino acids: CASSQGLRYEQYF. The entire variable domain, with the rest obtained from reference TRBV14 and TRBJ2-7, is as follows: EAGVTQFPSHSVIEKGQTVTLRCDPISGHDNLYWYRRVMGKEIKFLLHFVKESKQDESGMPNNRFLAERTGGTYSTLKVQPAELEDSGVYFCASSQGLRYEQYFGPGTRLTVT.

The rearrangement uses TRBV14 and TRBJ2-7; a weak D match, TRBD1 (5 bases). Germline CDR1 and CDR2: SGHDN and FVKESK. This CDR3 comprises 14 residues. Trimming removed 1 base from V and 6 bases from J, with 13 bases in between. CDR3 DNA: TGTGCCAGCAGCCAAGGGCCGTCTGGGGCCGAGCAGTACTTC. Translated, it gives CASSQGPSGAEQYF.

The chain links TRBV5-1 to TRBJ1-4; the D gene is possibly TRBD1 (5 bases). The germline V gene encodes CDR1 SGHRS and CDR2 YFSETQ. V lost 0 bases and J 8 bases, leaving 14 bases between the germline ends. This CDR3 contains 15 residues. In DNA form, the CDR3 reads TGCGCCAGCAGCTTGGGGATATCCAGGGAGGAAAAACTGTTTTTT. This sequence encodes CASSLGISREEKLFF.

This chain joins TRBV6-6 and TRBJ1-5; no firm D call. Germline V CDR1 and CDR2: MNHNY, SVGAGI (reference sequence). V lost 5 bases to trimming and J lost 0 bases, with 8 bases between them. The CDR3 extends over 14 amino acids. CDR3 sequence: CASSTIPSNQPQHF. In nucleotides, the CDR3 is TGTGCCAGCAGTACCATCCCTAGCAATCAGCCCCAGCATTTT.